The present entry profiles one TCR beta chain with its context. Its antigen target is currently unknown. It has no much larger one-base neighbor in the sample; base qualities were not kept. This sample is drawn from a study of blood T cells in healthy people across ages (dated by TCRdb to between 2015 and 2017). A note on the overall study: In model experiments, template switching captured about one uniquely barcoded TCR beta cDNA molecule for every two T cells. Using deep sequencing normalized with unique cDNA molecular identifiers, the study measured how TCR beta repertoire diversity changes with age. Four age groups were formed from the donors: young (average roughly 15 years), middle-aged (just under 40), aged (around 62) and long-lived (approximately 80). To avoid experimental bias, donors of different ages were spread randomly across the sequencing lanes. For two donors (one aged 18 to 29 and one aged 80 or older), the study analyzed two additional independent replicas of 1 million unique cDNA reads from the same blood draw.

From a lookup of the germline V gene, CDR1 and CDR2 are SGHVS and FNYEAQ. The CDR3 starts with the cysteine, ends with the phenylalanine, and has 17 residues. Of all the DNA, just the CDR3 is kept, 51 bases in frame from base 1. Unmatched junction bases come to 8, with V trimmed by 1 base and J by 3 bases. Donors were a few dozen systemically healthy Caucasian individuals from Russia aged about 6 to 100 years. Around 10 milliliters of peripheral blood were collected from each donor into EDTA-treated Vacutainer tubes. Ficoll-Paque density-gradient centrifugation was used to isolate PBMCs, with at least 7 million per sample. Total RNA was extracted from PBMCs with Trizol reagent, with at least 6 micrograms obtained per sample. For every donor, an aliquot of PBMCs went through flow cytometry to measure the percentages of naive CD45RAhigh/CD27high T cells. Preparation of the library involved 5' RACE. TCRdb records Illumina HiSeq 2500 as the sequencer. A second roughly 6 to 12 cycle PCR used a sample-barcoded 5' primer and a J-beta primer mix. Each TCR beta cDNA molecule received a unique molecular identifier from a template-switch 5' adaptor carrying 12 random nucleotides. Each sample yielded at least 2.5 million CDR3-containing paired-end reads. First-strand cDNA was synthesized from all RNA with the Mint cDNA synthesis kit, primed by a TRBC-specific oligonucleotide. Following uracil-DNA glycosylase treatment, a first 18-cycle PCR with universal primers M1SS and BC2_uni_R was performed on all cDNA. For the original study's pipeline: Normalization of each sample was performed by random selection of 1 million high-quality reads, each carrying a distinct molecular identifier. Instead of being binned into consensus sequences, reads that shared molecular identifiers were thrown out. MiTCR, with a Q25 quality threshold and the strictest error-elimination algorithm, was used for CDR3 identification, clonotype clustering and error correction. Lower-bound total TCR beta diversity was estimated with a nonparametric unseen species model using Euler transformation. The public reads were reprocessed in TCRdb via fastp at Q25 and MiXCR, keeping in-frame beta chains. Rows are combined by CDR3 protein, so each entry shows the most common genes and DNA. The V and J calls were not made by the authors but by TCRdb's processing. The sample data list around 1.5 million distinct CDR3 sequences, and approximately 32% of these were observed just once. The ten largest make up about 11% of the sample.

Paper-wide results and their limitations: Because donor CMV infection status was unknown, age-related changes in expanded clonotypes were potentially confounded. Compared with the aged group, more naive CD4+ T cells, fewer expanded clones and increased TCR diversity were shown by the long-lived group, suggesting age selection. Because profiling used bulk unsorted PBMCs, naive and antigen-experienced compartments could not be compared conclusively. Observed TCR beta diversity correlated strongly with the percentage of naive T cells measured by flow cytometry. Estimates of total diversity based on one million sequenced T cells were considered lower bounds and underestimates. As age increased, observed TCR beta diversity per million T cells dropped in a roughly linear way, and a significant reduction was already evident by age 40.

Material: blood. The receptor comes from a woman in her twenties or thirties in good health. The rearrangement combines TRBV7-6 with TRBJ2-2; the central 7 bases match TRBD1. Here is the DNA: TGTGCCAGCAGCTTAGAAGTTTACAGGGGCGACACCGGGGAGCTGTTTTTT. Its translation is CASSLEVYRGDTGELFF.